The source of this T cell receptor beta chain is a study of blood T cell repertoires in COVID-19 (dated by TCRdb to the early 2020s). Notes on the research overall: The collaborator samples originated in the United States, Italy and Spain and spanned the acute and convalescent phases of COVID-19. Nearly every sample came with metadata listing a de-identified subject ID, COVID-19 status, age in years and sex. The dataset comprised deeply sampled blood TCRbeta repertoires from subjects exposed to, actively infected with, or recovered from COVID-19. The samples were drawn from two sources: the first 160 participants of the ongoing ImmuneRACE study, and fewer than 1,500 subjects contributed by 6 global collaborators. The prospective study material was composed of cDNA or gDNA derived from T cells, B-cell-depleted T cells, or PBMCs. HLA class I and class II types, where available, came from metadata supplied by the sample provider rather than from assay-based typing. The repertoires were released in a freely available public database intended as a resource for research on the immune response to SARS-CoV-2. What the study reported, not specific to this receptor: The amount of clinical and demographic metadata varied by source and participant and was provided uncurated.

TCRbeta CDR3 regions were amplified from genomic DNA by means of the immunoSEQ Assay, a bias-controlled multiplex PCR. In the source study's methods: The number of nucleated cells in each sample was estimated by amplification of reference gene primers within the assay. Sequence reads were collapsed and filtered to measure the absolute abundance of every unique TCRbeta CDR3 rearrangement. Productive Simpson clonality was computed per sample as the square root of Simpson's diversity index over productive rearrangements. Drawn from immuneACCESS, this table holds only the in-frame rearrangements with V and J called that TCRdb kept. Clones are partly lost; checked studies trace under half to an unresolved V gene and leave the rest unexplained. Clonal size and the V and J genes are those of that table, whereas D and trimming came from the DNA. The sample data list approximately 300,000 clones, and around 87% of these were observed just once. In total, the top ten clones hold 1% of the sample.

The germline V gene sets CDR1 to SGHNT and CDR2 to YENEEA. Including cysteine and phenylalanine, the CDR3 has 13 amino acids. Of all the DNA, just the CDR3 is kept, 39 bases in frame from base 1. V loses 1 base, J loses 2 bases, and the germline ends lie 5 bases apart. Whole blood was collected in K2EDTA tubes by collaborating institutions according to the institutions' own protocols. Collaborator samples were shipped for TCRbeta analysis as frozen whole blood, isolated PBMCs, or DNA extracted from either sample type. Remarks on this clone: Its antigen is currently not known. There are no base qualities to consult, and no much larger clone falls within one base.

The TCR originated in a man aged 50 to 60 with active or convalescent COVID-19. Input material: peripheral blood. The chain uses TRBV11-3 and TRBJ2-5, with no D gene named confidently. The nucleotides read TGTGCCAGCAGCTTAGGACTTCAAGAGACCCAGTACTTC. This yields the protein CASSLGLQETQYF. The full variable domain, with segments outside the CDR3 supplied by the reference TRBV11-3 and TRBJ2-5 proteins, appears as EAGVVQSPRYKIIEKKQPVAFWCNPISGHNTLYWYLQNLGQGPELLIRYENEEAVDDSQLPKDRFSAERLKGVDSTLKIQPAELGDSAVYLCASSLGLQETQYFGPGTRLLVL.